The present entry profiles one T cell receptor beta chain with its context. The specificity of this receptor is unknown. Base-call qualities are not available, and no considerably larger clone is one nucleotide away. This sample stems from a study of cytomegalovirus exposure and HLA in healthy donors (TCRdb year 2017). In terms of the full investigation: An earlier analysis of 587 of the donors reported roughly 300 Gb of sequence data and 117 million unique TCR beta sequences obtained from roughly 170 million T cells. An early release covering approximately 600 HLA-typed donors comprised 250 to 350 gigabases of sequencing data and tens of millions of unique TCR sequences. Of the roughly 400 genotyped donors, about 84% fell in the genetic ancestry cluster associated with self-reported Caucasian donors. The aim of the study was to test whether cataloging public T cell receptors could identify signatures of past pathogen exposure. The T cell repertoires of 550 to 850 subjects were profiled by immunosequencing and related to cytomegalovirus serostatus. In addition to the first cohort of roughly 670 subjects, a separate validation cohort of 120 different subjects was used. To predict cytomegalovirus infection status, the study combined high-throughput TCR immunosequencing, statistical association of individual TCRs with disease status, and machine learning. To study patterns of TCR occurrence, a later analysis re-analyzed previously published TCR beta repertoires from 666 donors and added high-resolution HLA genotyping. In the later analysis, no new phenotypic data were used to find candidate immune exposures; instead, reliance was placed on TCR beta sequences and their occurrence across donors. An earlier analysis of approximately 640 of the donors applied high-throughput TCR beta sequencing to assess whether each TCR beta V gene segment acted as functional or pseudogenic. Donor age, sex, ethnicity and CMV serostatus were compiled together with the repertoire data. Genome-wide SNP genotypes for about 65% of the roughly 670 donors were used in a later genetic analysis, which treated that subset as a discovery cohort. All discovery cohort repertoires had been generated using a single sequencing platform. Both class I and class II loci were covered by HLA typing, at four-digit resolution. The number of donors typed differed by locus, with 629-630 for A, B, C, DRB1 and DQB1, roughly 520 for DQA1, under 610 for DPA1, and some 440 for DPB1. Roughly 5 DR-DQ haplotypes were handled as single units for association and clustering, since linkage in the cohort was strong. Among about 360 genotyped donors of the cohort, an average of 235,054 unique TCR beta nucleotide sequences were sequenced per donor, roughly a sixth of them non-productive. On the study overall, not on this receptor specifically: According to a later analysis, TCR association rates differed among HLA loci, with DRB1 alleles showing the most associated TCRs and HLA-C alleles showing the fewest. In a later analysis, several top co-occurrence clusters were reported to appear linked to parvovirus B19, influenza, CMV and Epstein-Barr virus. Because counts were too low, more than 15 rarely observed V segments, including chromosome 9 orphons, were left out of the earlier analysis of 587 of the donors. The only immune exposure information available for the cohort was CMV serostatus. In a later analysis, HLA-associated TCR beta chains were found to be more clonally expanded and to have lower generation probabilities than equally common non-associated chains. The study listed 150 to 200 TCR beta chains as associated with cytomegalovirus. A later genetic analysis associated a missense DCLRE1C variant with V-gene and J-gene trimming of TCR beta chains, and an independent cohort replicated the association. Compared with the approximately 700-donor mean, donors in an Asian-associated ancestry cluster had fewer N-insertions in productive TCRs, according to a later genetic analysis. Most TCR sequences were seen in very few donors, while some public TCRs were found in many individuals. The presence/absence analyses assumed that sequencing depth was roughly uniform across donors, and that assumption may not be true. Because some donors lacked HLA typing at each locus, the association tests relied only on the typed subset. A further reported finding was that TCR beta sequences accurately predicted the HLA-A and HLA-B alleles for most subjects in the first cohort. The classifier was reported to diagnose cytomegalovirus status with high specificity and sensitivity in both the original and validation cohorts. Because the 87-base-pair reads could not distinguish some IMGT-functional V segments, including TRBV6-2 and TRBV6-3, those segments were excluded. In vitro tests confirmed that a few of the cytomegalovirus-associated TCR beta chains recognize cytomegalovirus antigens. A later analysis found that most CMV-associated TCR beta chains appeared HLA-restricted, with HLA associations seemingly driven largely by CMV exposure. Linkage disequilibrium might explain the correlated functional status among segregating V segments, but an unknown experimental factor could not be excluded. In a later analysis, about 16,000 TCR beta sequences were associated with specific HLA alleles at a false discovery rate of 0.05. When HLA alleles, especially DR and DQ, strongly co-occurred, attributing TCR associations to individual alleles was difficult. An earlier analysis of around 540 of the donors showed that most TCR beta V segments appeared in productive rearrangements either about 87% or about 30% of the time, which broadly matched IMGT annotations. This cohort had only TCR beta chains sequenced, and the lack of alpha or paired-chain data limited which features could be detected. The authors suggested that the approach could potentially be extended to other disease states and immunological phenotypes. A cluster of highly shared sequence variants was judged likely to represent a technical artifact of the sequencing pipeline.

CDR1 and CDR2 (SNHLY, FYNNEI) derive from the germline V gene. The CDR3 has 13 amino acids, counting the end cysteine and phenylalanine. Here the CDR3 DNA is all that survives: 39 bases in frame from base 1. The library was prepared using the immunoSEQ multiplex PCR assay. For the multiplex PCR, a mixture combining 60 forward primers for TCR Vbeta segments and 13 reverse primers for TCR Jbeta segments was used. The CDR3 region of rearranged TCR beta genes was amplified from genomic DNA by a multiplex PCR assay. The amplified TCR beta libraries were sequenced on the Illumina HiSeq System as 87-base-pair reads. As for the authors' bioinformatics: Across the 600 to 700 repertoires, a later analysis counted tens of millions of unique TCR beta chains, some 11 million of which were shared by at least two donors. To remove PCR and sequencing errors, raw reads were error-corrected and collapsed into unique sequences using a nearest-neighbor algorithm that merged closely related sequences. To assign V, D and J gene segments, CDR3 sequences were aligned to IMGT reference sequences. Each retained sequence needed at least a six-nucleotide match to both a V gene segment and a J gene segment. Rearrangements were called productive when the CDR3 lacked stop codons and stayed in frame with V and J; all others were non-productive. CDR3 was defined by IMGT convention, running from the second conserved V-encoded cysteine to the conserved J-encoded phenylalanine. In an earlier analysis of around 540 of the donors, sequences lacking an unambiguous match to a single V gene segment were excluded. An earlier analysis of a few hundred of the donors classified V segments as functional when productive rearrangements were above 56.7% and as segregating when the standard deviation between donors was above 5%. To diagnose cytomegalovirus status from the catalog of TCR beta chain sequences, a statistical classification framework was built. In a later analysis, TCR nucleotide sequences were compared against IMGT/GENE-DB human TR gene sequences so that V and J genes could be assigned. A later analysis assigned CDR3 sequences and most-parsimonious VDJ recombination scenarios with the TCRdist pipeline. A later analysis defined each TCR beta chain by its CDR3 amino acid sequence plus V-gene family, and excluded reads lacking a unique V-gene family. As a way to deal with suspected cross-contamination and a sequencing artifact, a later analysis dropped 500 to 700 nucleotide sequences that were highly shared and had low generation probability. A later analysis calculated a clonal expansion index for each public chain from normalized within-repertoire ranks of inferred template counts. In a later analysis, generation probabilities were computed using a VDJ recombination model fitted to out-of-frame rearrangements, and the results were checked against IGoR. In a later analysis, TCR-TCR, TCR-HLA and TCR-CMV co-occurrence was scored with hypergeometric tests, and a repertoire-size bias correction was applied to TCR pairs. A later analysis estimated false discovery rates by permuting HLA or CMV assignments 20 times. In a later analysis, co-occurring TCRs were grouped using DBSCAN, with TCRdist sequence similarity added in when clustering inside HLA-allele-positive subsets. Co-occurrence clustering excluded repertoires with fewer than 30,000 or more than 120,000 public chains, plus five with anomalous nucleotide sharing. The table was pulled from immuneACCESS by TCRdb, which kept in-frame rearrangements only. Such tables lose some clones; where checked, under half of the loss comes from unresolved V genes, and the rest has no known cause. V, J and clone size were drawn from that table, and D and trimming were deduced from the DNA. The sample contains about 110,000 clones, roughly four fifths of them found a single time. Roughly a fifth of the sample is held by the ten biggest clonotypes.

The cohort comprised some 730 healthy bone marrow donors. At the time of sampling, all cohort members were nominally healthy, though unrecorded immune exposures were likely present. The donor tested CMV seropositive, placing the donor among the approximately 310 seropositive members of the cohort. A peripheral blood sample was collected from each donor, and TCR beta sequencing was performed on peripheral blood mononuclear cells. Genomic DNA was extracted from the blood cell samples with the Qiagen DNeasy Blood Extraction Kit. The sequence was obtained from a man aged 30 to 45 in good health and CMV-seropositive. The rearrangement joined TRBV2 to TRBJ2-5; possibly the D gene is TRBD1, per 6 matching bases. The better agreement between TRBJ2-7 and the DNA end casts doubt on the J call. The sequenced sample consisted of PBMCs. The CDR3 protein: CASSWGPNYEQYF. The DNA reads TGTGCCAGCAGTTGGGGGCCGAACTACGAGCAGTACTTC.